Below, one TCR beta chain is given with its context. The antigen is unknown. Profiled with immunoSEQ multiplex PCR; TCRdb holds only in-frame clones, not every one. Counted here are 110,000 to 150,000 clones, roughly 90% occurring once; the ten biggest clones make up 1.7%. This sample is part of a study of T cell responses to AZD1222 COVID-19 vaccine. Study-level information: Both about-4-week and about-12-week second-dose recipients were combined.

Germline assignment: CDR1 LNHDA and CDR2 SQIVND (reference sequence). The CDR3 has 14 residues. V dropped 9 bases and J dropped 5 bases, with 19 bases sitting between them. Whole-study results and caveats: Possibly, clonal diversity was underestimated; donors were largely white British and included more females. Following two doses of AZD1222, Spike-specific TCR breadth and depth rose.

The rearrangement uses TRBV19 and TRBJ1-1; D may be TRBD1 (6 bases). The clonotype was recovered from an adult in good health. This specimen consisted of peripheral blood, obtained on day 0 of AZD1222 vaccination. The CDR3 nucleotides read TGTGCCAGCTACAGGGATGCAGTTAAGACTGAAGCTTTCTTT. It is translated as CASYRDAVKTEAFF.